These 24 T cell receptor beta chains came from one sample sequenced in a study of HIV-infected patients and healthy controls. All unsorted peripheral T cells were captured because whole blood was used without fractionation. Alpha and beta constant-region primers primed reverse transcription of around 0.5 ug RNA. Using multiplexing indices, alpha and beta chain libraries were generated apart by chain-specific third strand synthesis. TCRdb re-analysed the 5' RACE reads in MiXCR, keeping a single row per CDR3 protein. The data show more than 9,000 distinct CDR3 sequences, about 9% seen once. This specimen consisted of blood, obtained before antiretroviral therapy. These TCRs come from an adult with HIV infection. The donor label of this sample is uncertain.

V is TRBV2 and J is TRBJ2-5, with D unclear. The CDR3 contains 10 residues. The V gene's germline CDR1 is SNHLY and CDR2 FYNNEI. Trimming took 6 bases from V and 2 from J, leaving 1 base between them. CDR3 nucleotide sequence: TGTGCCAGCAGACAAGAGACCCAGTACTTC. Translating it yields CASRQETQYF.

A few counts support this clonotype. The V call is TRBV7-9, the J call TRBJ2-3; D is undetermined. V was shortened by 1 base and J by 6 bases, with 5 bases between the two germline ends. This CDR3 region has 12 residues. Germline CDR1 SEHNR, CDR2 FQNEAQ (reference sequence). The CDR3 loop is CASSLGIDTQYF. The CDR3, as DNA: TGTGCCAGCAGCTTAGGTATCGATACGCAGTATTTT.

This clonotype was counted between two and nine times. The V and J genes are TRBV7-9 and TRBJ2-3; 7 positions match TRBD1. This CDR3 spans 17 amino acids. V lost 3 bases, J lost 3 bases, and 12 bases stayed unmatched. The germline V gene encodes CDR1 SEHNR and CDR2 FQNEAQ (reference sequence). The CDR3 region has the DNA TGTGCCAGCAGCTTGCTACCGAGACAGGGCGGGACAGATACGCAGTATTTT. This sequence encodes CASSLLPRQGGTDTQYF.

This clonotype occurred many times. The chain combines TRBV6-1 with TRBJ1-4, with D possibly TRBD1 on 5 matching bases. Looked up from germline, CDR1 is MNHNS and CDR2 is SASEGT. CDR3 length equals 16 residues. V dropped 4 bases and J dropped 6 bases, with 18 bases sitting between them. The CDR3 loop is CASSVRDFVKDEKLFF. DNA of the CDR3: TGTGCCAGCAGTGTCCGGGACTTCGTGAAGGATGAAAAACTGTTTTTT.

By sample fraction, this clonotype is large (0.1 to 1%). The V gene is TRBV5-6, the J gene TRBJ2-7, with D hard to call. This CDR3 has 11 amino acids. V lost 0 bases and J 7 bases, leaving 5 bases between the germline ends. Germline lookup yields CDR1 SGHDT and CDR2 YYEEEE. As DNA, the CDR3 is TGTGCCAGCAGCTTGGTAGAGGAGCAGTACTTC. Its translation: CASSLVEEQYF.

The table lists this clonotype with many counts. The J gene is TRBJ1-6, the V gene TRBV6-2 or TRBV6-3; TRBD1 matches at 7 bases. Germline values: CDR1 MNHEY, CDR2 SVGEGT. The CDR3 extends over 15 amino acids. V was pared by 5 bases and J by 9 bases, with 10 bases of the junction left unmatched. The CDR3 region is CASSPGLGGASPLHF. The CDR3 region has the DNA TGTGCCAGCAGTCCCGGGTTAGGGGGCGCTTCACCCCTCCACTTT.

This chain joins TRBV2 and TRBJ2-5; D not resolved. Per the germline V gene, CDR1 is SNHLY and CDR2 is FYNNEI. This CDR3 is 13 amino acids long. Trimming cost V 4 bases and J 5 bases, with 11 bases left between them. CDR3 loop: CASSGSPEETQYF. CDR3 DNA sequence: TGTGCCAGCAGTGGTAGCCCGGAGGAGACCCAGTACTTC.

This clonotype ranks as medium-sized (0.01 to 0.1%). The chain links TRBV5-6 to TRBJ2-7; 8 bases agree with TRBD1. This CDR3 region has 15 residues. CDR1 and CDR2 (germline): SGHDT, YYEEEE. V lost 3 bases, J lost 2 bases, and 7 bases stayed unmatched. CDR3 region: CASSSLVDRAYEQYF. As DNA, the CDR3 is TGTGCCAGCAGCTCTTTGGTGGACAGGGCCTACGAGCAGTACTTC.

V and J are TRBV12-3 or TRBV12-4 and TRBJ1-1; D unresolved. The CDR3 consists of 16 residues. V lost 4 bases to trimming and J lost 1 base, with 16 bases between them. The CDR3, as DNA: TGTGCCAGCAGTTCACACCCACCTTCTTCGAACACTGAAGCTTTCTTT. This translates into CASSSHPPSSNTEAFF.

By share of the sample, this clonotype is medium-sized. J is TRBJ2-1 and V is TRBV20-1, with 8 bases fitting TRBD2. Germline-derived CDR1 and CDR2 are DFQATT and SNEGSKA (reference sequence). The CDR3 has 16 residues. V was pared by 3 bases and J by 7 bases, with 14 bases of the junction left unmatched. The chain's CDR3 is CSASSWKAGAPNEQFF. CDR3 nucleotide sequence: TGCAGTGCTAGTTCCTGGAAAGCGGGAGCCCCAAATGAGCAGTTCTTC.

This clonotype was seen repeatedly, ten times or more. This chain connects TRBV20-1 to TRBJ1-6, with TRBD1 matching over 7 bases. The germline V gene has CDR1 DFQATT and CDR2 SNEGSKA (reference sequence). J was trimmed by 7 bases and V by 6 bases; bases with no gene match: 9. The CDR3 has 14 amino acids. CDR3 residues: CSAWQGVQNSPLHF. The CDR3 region has the DNA TGCAGTGCCTGGCAGGGGGTACAGAATTCACCCCTCCACTTT.

This clonotype was seen ten or more times. V and J are TRBV5-5 and TRBJ2-3; the D call may be TRBD1 or TRBD2 (6 bases each). The CDR3 is made up of 20 amino acids. Germline CDR1 and CDR2: SGHKS and YYEKEE (reference sequence). V lost 4 bases and J 0 bases, leaving 27 bases between the germline ends. The CDR3 here is CASSPRGVSARLVSTDTQYF. CDR3 DNA sequence: TGTGCCAGCAGCCCGAGGGGGGTTTCGGCCAGACTGGTCAGCACAGATACGCAGTATTTT.

This clonotype appeared many times. V gene TRBV19 combines with J gene TRBJ2-7; 8 bases line up with TRBD1. This CDR3 spans 13 amino acids. J lost 3 bases, V lost 5 bases, and 3 bases had no gene match. CDR1 and CDR2 from the germline V gene are LNHDA and SQIVND (reference sequence). The CDR3 loop reads CASSETGGYEQYF. CDR3 DNA sequence: TGTGCCAGTAGTGAAACAGGGGGCTACGAGCAGTACTTC.

Within the sample, this clonotype is medium-sized (0.01 to 0.1%). The chain is built from TRBV7-2 and TRBJ2-5; D is uncertain. The CDR3 has 15 amino acids. Trimming pared 1 base from V and 5 bases from J, leaving 14 bases between. Germline V gives CDR1 SGHTA, CDR2 FQGNSA. The CDR3 region is CASSLGPNLGETQYF. For the CDR3, the DNA is TGTGCCAGCAGCTTAGGTCCTAACCTGGGGGAGACCCAGTACTTC.

This clonotype came up many times. The chain uses TRBV23-1 and TRBJ2-1; D call uncertain. TRBV23-1 is classed as an ORF, of uncertain function. The CDR3 covers 16 residues. V lost 10 bases to trimming and J lost 5 bases, with 24 bases between them. CDR3 in amino acids: CATTPPARSRDNEQFF. CDR3 nucleotides: TGCGCCACAACCCCCCCGGCCAGGTCTAGAGACAATGAGCAGTTCTTC.

This clonotype was recorded at least ten times. V and J are TRBV6-6 and TRBJ2-7; tentative D call: TRBD2 (6 bases). CDR1 is MNHNY and CDR2 is SVGAGI in the germline V gene (reference sequence). V was cut by 6 bases and J by 3 bases, with 21 bases left in between. The CDR3 extends over 16 amino acids. The CDR3 here is CASSAGRSRTHYEQYF. Here the CDR3 DNA reads TGTGCCAGCAGCGCGGGACGGAGCCGCACCCACTACGAGCAGTACTTC.

This clonotype was counted at least ten times. CDR3 sequence (DNA): TGTGCCAGCAGTGCGGCCACCGGGGAGCTGTTTTTT. Amino acids: CASSAATGELFF. The rearrangement joins TRBV25-1 to TRBJ2-2; the D is unclear. This CDR3 is 12 amino acids long. The germline CDR1 and CDR2 sequences are MGHDK and SYGVNS. The germline V and J ends were trimmed by 4 bases and 4 bases, with 4 bases remaining between them.

The chain recombines TRBV5-1 with TRBJ2-3, with D possibly matching TRBD1 (7 bases). Germline V gene data show CDR1 as SGHRS and CDR2 as YFSETQ. CDR3 length equals 15 residues. Trimming took off 3 bases at V and 1 base at J, with 12 bases between the two ends. The CDR3 region is CASSSEGAGTDTQYF. CDR3 DNA sequence: TGCGCCAGCAGCTCGGAGGGGGCAGGCACAGATACGCAGTATTTT.

This clonotype was observed at least ten times. V and J are TRBV5-1 and TRBJ1-1; D is possibly TRBD1 (5 bases). Trimming shortened V by 0 bases and J by 0 bases, and 9 bases separated the two germline ends. The CDR3 has 15 residues. Germline CDR1 and CDR2: SGHRS and YFSETQ. In DNA, the CDR3 is TGCGCCAGCAGCTTGGAGGCAGGGTTGAACACTGAAGCTTTCTTT. Encoded protein: CASSLEAGLNTEAFF.

The CDR3 sequence is CAISEVWAEKYEQYF. The CDR3 coding sequence is TGTGCCATCAGTGAGGTTTGGGCGGAGAAATACGAGCAGTACTTC. The chain recombines TRBV10-3 with TRBJ2-7; D unclear. In germline, CDR1 is ENHRY, CDR2 SYGVKD. This CDR3 is built from 15 residues. V was shortened by 2 bases and J by 4 bases, with 15 bases between the two germline ends.

Ten or more counts support this clonotype. The rearrangement links TRBV7-2 to TRBJ1-2; 7 bases fit TRBD1. The CDR3 has 13 amino acids. Germline V gene sequence: CDR1 SGHTA, CDR2 FQGNSA. Unmatched junction bases numbered 4, after V lost 2 bases and J lost 7 bases. This CDR3 is CASSLRTGGGYTF. DNA for the CDR3: TGTGCCAGCAGCTTAAGGACAGGCGGTGGCTACACCTTC. The full variable domain, in which reference TRBV7-2 and TRBJ1-2 provide the parts outside the CDR3, is GAGVSQSPSNKVTEKGKDVELRCDPISGHTALYWYRQSLGQGLEFLIYFQGNSAPDKSGLPSDRFSAERTGGSVSTLTIQRTQQEDSAVYLCASSLRTGGGYTFGSGTRLTVV.

This clonotype is medium-sized in the sample. The chain combines TRBV7-2 with TRBJ2-3; D may be TRBD1 (5 bases). V was trimmed by 6 bases and J by 0 bases, leaving 13 bases between them. The germline V gene has CDR1 SGHTA and CDR2 FQGNSA. This CDR3 region has 15 residues. CDR3 bases: TGTGCCAGCAGTTCCCTTCAGGGCAGCACAGATACGCAGTATTTT. It is translated as CASSSLQGSTDTQYF.

This clonotype occurred a few times. The chain links TRBV5-6 to TRBJ1-2; 8 nucleotides agree with TRBD1. V lost 0 bases, J lost 7 bases, and 5 bases stayed unmatched. The CDR3 totals 14 residues. Germline V gene sequence: CDR1 SGHDT, CDR2 YYEEEE. The CDR3 sequence is CASSLERTGFGYTF. In DNA form, the CDR3 reads TGTGCCAGCAGCTTGGAAAGGACAGGGTTTGGCTACACCTTC. The complete variable domain, with remaining parts taken from reference TRBV5-6 and TRBJ1-2, reads DAGVTQSPTHLIKTRGQQVTLRCSPKSGHDTVSWYQQALGQGPQFIFQYYEEEERQRGNFPDRFSGHQFPNYSSELNVNALLLGDSALYLCASSLERTGFGYTFGSGTRLTVV.

This clonotype has just a few counts. V is TRBV10-1 and J is TRBJ2-3, with unresolved D. With 3 bases removed from V and 5 bases from J, the gap between germline ends came to 15 bases. The V gene's germline CDR1 is WNHNN and CDR2 SYGVQD (reference sequence). The CDR3 has 15 amino acids. DNA for the CDR3: TGCGCCAGCAGTGATGAGTTCGGGTCCGGAGATACGCAGTATTTT. Protein: CASSDEFGSGDTQYF.